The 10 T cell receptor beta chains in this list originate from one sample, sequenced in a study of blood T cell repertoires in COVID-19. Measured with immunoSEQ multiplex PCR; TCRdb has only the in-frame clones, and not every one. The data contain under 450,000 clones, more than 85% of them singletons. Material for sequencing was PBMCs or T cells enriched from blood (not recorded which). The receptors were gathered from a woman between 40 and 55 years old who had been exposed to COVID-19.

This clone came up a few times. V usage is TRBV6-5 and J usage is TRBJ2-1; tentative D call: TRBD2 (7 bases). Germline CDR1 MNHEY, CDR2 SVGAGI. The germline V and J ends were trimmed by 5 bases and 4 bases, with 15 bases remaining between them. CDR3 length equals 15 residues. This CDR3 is CASSPRGAEYNEQFF. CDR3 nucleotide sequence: TGTGCCAGCAGTCCCCGGGGGGCCGAATACAATGAGCAGTTCTTC.

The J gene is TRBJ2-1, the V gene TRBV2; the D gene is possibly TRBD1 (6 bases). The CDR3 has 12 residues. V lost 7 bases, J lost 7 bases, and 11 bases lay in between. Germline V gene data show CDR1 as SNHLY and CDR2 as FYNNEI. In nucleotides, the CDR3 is TGTGCCAGCAAACAGGGCCTAAATGAGCAGTTCTTC. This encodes CASKQGLNEQFF. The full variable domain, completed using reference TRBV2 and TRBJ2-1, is EPEVTQTPSHQVTQMGQEVILRCVPISNHLYFYWYRQILGQKVEFLVSFYNNEISEKSEIFDDQFSVERPDGSNFTLKIRSTKLEDSAMYFCASKQGLNEQFFGPGTRLTVL.

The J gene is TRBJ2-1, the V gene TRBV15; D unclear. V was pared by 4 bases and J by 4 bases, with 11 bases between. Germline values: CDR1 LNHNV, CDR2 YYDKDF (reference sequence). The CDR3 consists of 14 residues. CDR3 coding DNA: TGTGCCACCAGCACAGAAGACTGGTACAATGAGCAGTTCTTC. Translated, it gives CATSTEDWYNEQFF.

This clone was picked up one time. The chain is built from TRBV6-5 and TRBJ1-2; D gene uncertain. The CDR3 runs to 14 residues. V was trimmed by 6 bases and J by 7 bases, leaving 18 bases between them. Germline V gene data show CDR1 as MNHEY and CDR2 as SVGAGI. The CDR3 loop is CASRPRGLESGYTF. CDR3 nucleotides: TGTGCCAGCAGGCCCCGCGGGCTTGAGAGTGGCTACACCTTC.

CDR3 protein: CASSLAKQETQYF. The CDR3 DNA reads TGCGCCAGCAGCTTAGCGAAGCAAGAGACCCAGTACTTC. This sequence joins TRBV5-1 and TRBJ2-5, with D uncertain. V dropped 2 bases and J dropped 2 bases, with 7 bases sitting between them. CDR1 SGHRS and CDR2 YFSETQ come from the germline V gene. The length of the CDR3 is 13 residues.

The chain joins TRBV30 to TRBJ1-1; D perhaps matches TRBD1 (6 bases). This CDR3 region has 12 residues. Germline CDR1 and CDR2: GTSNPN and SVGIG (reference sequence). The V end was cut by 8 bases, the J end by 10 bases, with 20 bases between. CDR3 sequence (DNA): TGTGCCCAAGACGGCGGGGGGCTCGCAGCTTTCTTT. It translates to CAQDGGGLAAFF.

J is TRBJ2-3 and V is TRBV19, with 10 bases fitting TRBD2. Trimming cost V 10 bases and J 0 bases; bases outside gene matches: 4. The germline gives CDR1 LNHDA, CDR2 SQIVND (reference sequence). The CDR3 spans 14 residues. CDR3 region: CATKTSGSTDTQYF. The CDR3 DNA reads TGTGCCACCAAGACTAGCGGGAGCACAGATACGCAGTATTTT.

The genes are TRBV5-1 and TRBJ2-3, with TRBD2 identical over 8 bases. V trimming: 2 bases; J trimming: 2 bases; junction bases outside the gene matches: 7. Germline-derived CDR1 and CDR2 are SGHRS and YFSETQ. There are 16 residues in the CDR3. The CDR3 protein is CASSLRAGGDTDTQYF. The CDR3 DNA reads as TGCGCCAGCAGCTTAAGGGCGGGGGGAGACACAGATACGCAGTATTTT.

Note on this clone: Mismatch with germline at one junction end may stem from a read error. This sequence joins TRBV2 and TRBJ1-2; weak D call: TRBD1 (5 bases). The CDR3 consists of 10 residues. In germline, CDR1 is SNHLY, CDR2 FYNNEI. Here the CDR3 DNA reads TGTGCCAGCAGTTTTGTCAGGGCCCTGTTC. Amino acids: CASSFVRALF.

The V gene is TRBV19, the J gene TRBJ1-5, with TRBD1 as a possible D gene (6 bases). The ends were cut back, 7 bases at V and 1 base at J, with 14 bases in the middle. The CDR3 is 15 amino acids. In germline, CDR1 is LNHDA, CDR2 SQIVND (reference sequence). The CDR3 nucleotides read TGTGCCAGTACCCTAGCCGACAGGAGCAATCAGCCCCAGCATTTT. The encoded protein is CASTLADRSNQPQHF.